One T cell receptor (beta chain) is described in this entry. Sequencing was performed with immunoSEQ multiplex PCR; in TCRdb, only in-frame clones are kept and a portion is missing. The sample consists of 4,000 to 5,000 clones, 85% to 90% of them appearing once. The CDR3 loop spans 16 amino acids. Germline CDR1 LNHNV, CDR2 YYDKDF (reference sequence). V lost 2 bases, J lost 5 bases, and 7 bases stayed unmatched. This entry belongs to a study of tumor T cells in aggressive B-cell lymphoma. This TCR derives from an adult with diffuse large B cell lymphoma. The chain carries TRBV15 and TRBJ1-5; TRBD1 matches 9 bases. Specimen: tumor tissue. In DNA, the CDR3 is TGTGCCACCAGCAGATCCGGACAGGGGAGGCATCAGCCCCAGCATTTT. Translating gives CATSRSGQGRHQPQHF.